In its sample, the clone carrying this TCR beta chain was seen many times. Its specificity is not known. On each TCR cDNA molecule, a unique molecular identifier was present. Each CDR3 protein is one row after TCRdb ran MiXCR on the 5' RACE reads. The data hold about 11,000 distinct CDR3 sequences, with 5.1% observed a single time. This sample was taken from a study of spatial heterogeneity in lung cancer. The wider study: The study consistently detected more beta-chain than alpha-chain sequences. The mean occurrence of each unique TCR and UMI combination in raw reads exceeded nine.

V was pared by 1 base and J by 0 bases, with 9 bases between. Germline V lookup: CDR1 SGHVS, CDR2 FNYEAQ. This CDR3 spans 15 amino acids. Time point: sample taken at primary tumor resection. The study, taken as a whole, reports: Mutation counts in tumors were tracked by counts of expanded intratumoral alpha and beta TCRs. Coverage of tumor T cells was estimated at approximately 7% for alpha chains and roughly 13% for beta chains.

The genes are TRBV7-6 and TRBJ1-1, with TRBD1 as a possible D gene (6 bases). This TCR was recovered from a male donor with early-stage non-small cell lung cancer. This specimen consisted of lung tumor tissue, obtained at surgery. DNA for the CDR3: TGTGCCAGCAGCTTAGGAGGGGGGATGAACACTGAAGCTTTCTTT. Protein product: CASSLGGGMNTEAFF.